This TCR beta chain is from a study of TIL therapy for anti-PD-1-resistant metastatic lung cancer. Broader study findings: Patients were highly selected, enriched for treatment-naive, never-smoker and oncogene-addicted cases.

Concerning this clone itself: Its antigen is undetermined.

The time point denotes: pre-treatment sample, taken before nivolumab and TIL therapy. Germline lookup yields CDR1 GTSNPN and CDR2 SVGIG (reference sequence). V was trimmed by 0 bases and J by 6 bases, leaving 19 bases between them. The CDR3 covers 16 residues. This was the immunoSEQ v3 assay. Libraries were prepared by immunoSEQ multiplex PCR; TCRdb keeps only in-frame clonotypes and omits some of them. The sample contains tens of thousands of clones, 80% to 90% of which appear only once. This sequence joins TRBV30 and TRBJ2-3, with D possibly TRBD1 on 6 matching bases. This clonotype originated in a person aged 25-79 years with non-small cell lung cancer. This specimen was blood, taken at baseline. The CDR3 DNA reads TGTGCCTGGAGTGTAAGGTGGGGTCAGGGGTCGGATACGCAGTATTTT. Translation gives CAWSVRWGQGSDTQYF. The full variable domain, its missing parts supplied by reference TRBV30 and TRBJ2-3, is SQTIHQWPATLVQPVGSPLSLECTVEGTSNPNLYWYRQAAGRGLQLLFYSVGIGQISSEVPQNLSASRPQDRQFILSSKKLLLSDSGFYLCAWSVRWGQGSDTQYFGPGTRLTVL.